This T cell receptor beta chain was captured in a study of T cells after yellow fever vaccination. Trimming left V 4 bases short and J 1 base short, with 14 bases between. The CDR3 spans 15 residues. Per germline, CDR1 SGHRS and CDR2 YFSETQ. TCRdb independently ran MiXCR on the 5' RACE reads; one entry per CDR3 protein. The table lists some 400,000 distinct CDR3 sequences, about 19% of them singletons. Study-wide findings and caveats: The booster response re-showed most primary clones: 96% CD4, around 87% CD8.

This clonotype was observed a handful of times. Its antigen is still unknown. Specimen: PBMCs, collected before the yellow fever booster vaccination. The genes are TRBV5-1 and TRBJ1-1; D is undetermined. This receptor was identified in a man younger than 30 who received the YFV17D yellow fever vaccine. The CDR3 reads CASSQFRWENTEAFF. CDR3 DNA sequence: TGCGCCAGCAGCCAATTCAGGTGGGAGAACACTGAAGCTTTCTTT.